Listed below are T cell receptor beta chains from one sample, sequenced in a study of shared clonotypes between healthy human individuals. Profiled with immunoSEQ multiplex PCR; TCRdb holds only in-frame clones, not every one. The sample has some 2.1 million clones, approximately 92% seen once. The sample consisted of naive CD8+ T cells from PBMCs. The receptors shown here come from a man aged 18 to 29 in good health. Some clones in this sample may be carry-over from other donors' samples. Each CDR3 is given with its conserved first and last residue. The D gene is left open where the match is weak. Part of the rows lack a size; the others show once, few, many or a class for expanded clones.

CATSRDGGEGEKLFF	TGTGCCACCAGCAGAGATGGGGGTGAGGGTGAAAAACTGTTTTTT	NA	TRBJ1-4	TRBV15	NA
CASSVVGGQGAFGNEQFF	TGTGCCAGCAGCGTAGTCGGGGGACAGGGTGCCTTTGGGAATGAGCAGTTCTTC	NA	TRBJ2-1	TRBV9	TRBD1
CASSPRDRVRTDTQYF	TGTGCCAGTAGTCCCCGGGACAGGGTTCGCACAGATACGCAGTATTTT	NA	TRBJ2-3	TRBV19	TRBD1
CASSQVGRGSLDTQYF	TGCGCCAGCAGCCAAGTTGGCAGGGGCTCCCTAGATACGCAGTATTTT	NA	TRBJ2-3	TRBV4-1	NA
CASGPRGREGRTDTQYF	TGTGCTAGTGGTCCCCGGGGGCGGGAGGGCCGGACAGATACGCAGTATTTT	NA	TRBJ2-3	TRBV12-5	TRBD2
CASSHGTSYEQYF	TGCGCCAGCAGCCACGGCACCTCCTACGAGCAGTACTTC	NA	TRBJ2-7	TRBV4-1	NA
CASREGGGLYGYTF	TGTGCCAGCAGAGAGGGGGGCGGTTTATATGGCTACACCTTC	NA	TRBJ1-2	TRBV27	NA
CASSYDQNSPLHF	TGTGCCAGCAGTTACGACCAAAATTCACCCCTCCACTTT	NA	TRBJ1-6	TRBV6-5	NA
CASSFLESGELFF	TGTGCCAGCAGTTTTCTTGAGTCCGGGGAGCTGTTTTTT	once	TRBJ2-2	TRBV7-9	NA
CASSDRLAENTGELFF	TGTGCCAGCAGCGACAGACTAGCGGAGAACACCGGGGAGCTGTTTTTT	NA	TRBJ2-2	TRBV11-2	TRBD2
CASSPYRGPNKDFGYTF	TGTGCCAGCAGCCCTTACAGGGGCCCAAATAAGGATTTTGGCTACACCTTC	NA	TRBJ1-2	TRBV7-8	TRBD1
CASSWAGGGYEQYF	TGTGCCAGCAGTTGGGCGGGAGGGGGCTACGAGCAGTACTTC	NA	TRBJ2-7	TRBV27	TRBD2
CASSLPGQAYGYTF	TGTGCCAGCAGCTTACCTGGACAGGCTTATGGCTACACCTTC	NA	TRBJ1-2	TRBV7-9	TRBD1
CSARGSTEAFF	TGCAGTGCTAGGGGGTCGACTGAAGCTTTCTTT	NA	TRBJ1-1	TRBV20-1	NA
CSARVNYEQYF	TGCAGTGCTAGGGTAAACTACGAGCAGTACTTC	NA	TRBJ2-7	TRBV20-1	NA
CASSLFGNTEAFF	TGTGCCAGCAGCTTATTTGGGAACACTGAAGCTTTCTTT	NA	TRBJ1-1	TRBV5-5	NA
CASSLIREQYF	TGTGCCAGCAGCCTGATACGGGAGCAGTACTTC	NA	TRBJ2-7	TRBV5-5	NA
CASSFSGGSEQFF	TGCGCCAGCAGCTTCTCAGGGGGATCGGAGCAGTTCTTC	NA	TRBJ2-1	TRBV5-1	TRBD1
CASSLGIQATQYF	TGTGCCAGCAGCCTGGGGATCCAAGCGACCCAGTACTTC	NA	TRBJ2-5	TRBV11-2	NA
CASSAGAQGSEAFF	TGTGCCAGCAGCGCGGGGGCACAGGGGAGTGAAGCTTTCTTT	NA	TRBJ1-1	TRBV9	TRBD1
CSANPPGITEAFF	TGCAGCGCCAATCCCCCAGGGATCACTGAAGCTTTCTTT	NA	TRBJ1-1	TRBV29-1	NA
CAWSDTPNTEAFF	TGTGCCTGGAGTGACACCCCAAACACTGAAGCTTTCTTT	NA	TRBJ1-1	TRBV30	NA